The TCR beta chain under discussion was sequenced for a study of blood T cell repertoires in COVID-19. Using immunoSEQ multiplex PCR, the repertoire was profiled, and TCRdb retains in-frame clones only, with some absent. Found here are about 330,000 clones, 80% to 90% of them singletons; the top ten hold roughly 5.3%. The V end was cut by 3 bases, the J end by 4 bases, with 18 bases between. Per germline, CDR1 MNHEY and CDR2 SMNVEV (reference sequence). CDR3 size: 16 residues. Sequencing was done on a sample of PBMCs or T cells enriched from blood (not recorded which). This receptor was obtained from a woman in her twenties or thirties who had recovered from COVID-19. This chain uses TRBV27 with TRBJ1-1, with D perhaps TRBD1 (6 bases). CDR3 sequence (DNA): TGTGCCAGCAGTTTGTATAGGGGGATGAGCGCCACTGAAGCTTTCTTT. Translated: CASSLYRGMSATEAFF.